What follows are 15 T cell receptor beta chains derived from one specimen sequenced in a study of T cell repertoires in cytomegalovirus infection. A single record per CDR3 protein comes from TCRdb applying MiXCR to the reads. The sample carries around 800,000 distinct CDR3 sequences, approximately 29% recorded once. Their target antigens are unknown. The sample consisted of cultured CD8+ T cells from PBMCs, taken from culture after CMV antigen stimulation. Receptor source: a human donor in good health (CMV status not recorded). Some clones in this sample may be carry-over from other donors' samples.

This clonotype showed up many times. The CDR3: CASSLGQWGNEQFF. Written as DNA, the CDR3 is TGTGCCAGCAGCTTAGGACAGTGGGGGAATGAGCAGTTCTTC. The rearrangement joins TRBV7-6 to TRBJ2-1, with D perhaps assigned TRBD1 or TRBD2 (5 bases each). The CDR3 is made up of 14 amino acids. The V gene lost 1 base and the J gene lost 7 bases, with 11 bases spanning the gap. Germline V CDR1 and CDR2: SGHVS, FNYEAQ.

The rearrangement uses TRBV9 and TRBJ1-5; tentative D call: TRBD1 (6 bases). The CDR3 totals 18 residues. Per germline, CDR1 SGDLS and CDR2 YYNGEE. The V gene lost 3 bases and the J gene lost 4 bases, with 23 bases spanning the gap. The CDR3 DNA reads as TGTGCCAGCAGCGCTTCCTCGGCCCCAGGGGAACTTAATCAGCCCCAGCATTTT. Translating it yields CASSASSAPGELNQPQHF.

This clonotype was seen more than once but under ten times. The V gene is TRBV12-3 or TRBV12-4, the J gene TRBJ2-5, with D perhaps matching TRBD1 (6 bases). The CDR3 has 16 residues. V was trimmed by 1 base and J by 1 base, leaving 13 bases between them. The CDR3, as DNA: TGTGCCAGCAGTTTAGTTAGGACAGAGATCCAAGAGACCCAGTACTTC. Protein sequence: CASSLVRTEIQETQYF.

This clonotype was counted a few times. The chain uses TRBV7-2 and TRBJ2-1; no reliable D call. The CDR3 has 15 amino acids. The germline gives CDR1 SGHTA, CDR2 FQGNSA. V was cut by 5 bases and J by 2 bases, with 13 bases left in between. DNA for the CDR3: TGTGCCAGCAGCCCCCATCCCCCTCCCTACAATGAGCAGTTCTTC. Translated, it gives CASSPHPPPYNEQFF.

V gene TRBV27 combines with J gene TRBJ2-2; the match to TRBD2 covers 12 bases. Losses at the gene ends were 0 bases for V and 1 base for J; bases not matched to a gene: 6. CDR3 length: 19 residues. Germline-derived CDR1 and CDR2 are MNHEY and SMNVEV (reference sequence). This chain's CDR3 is CASSLSVGLAGRNTGELFF. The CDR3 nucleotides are TGTGCCAGCAGTTTATCCGTCGGACTAGCGGGGAGGAACACCGGGGAGCTGTTTTTT.

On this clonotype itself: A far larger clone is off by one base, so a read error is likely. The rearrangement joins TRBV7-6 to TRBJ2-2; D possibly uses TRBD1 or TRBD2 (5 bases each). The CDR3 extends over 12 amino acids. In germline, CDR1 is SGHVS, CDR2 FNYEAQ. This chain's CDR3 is CASSVNTGALFF. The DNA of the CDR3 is TGTGCCAGCAGCGTGAACACCGGGGCGCTGTTTTTT.

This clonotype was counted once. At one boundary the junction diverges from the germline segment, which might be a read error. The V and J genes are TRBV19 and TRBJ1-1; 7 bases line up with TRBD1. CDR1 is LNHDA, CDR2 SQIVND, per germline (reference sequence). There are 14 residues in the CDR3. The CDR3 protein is CVSTQTGNNTEAFF. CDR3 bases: TGTGTCAGTACCCAGACAGGGAATAACACTGAAGCTTTCTTT.

DNA for the CDR3: TGTGCCAGCAGTTTAGCGACCAATCAGCCCCAGCATTTT. It is translated as CASSLATNQPQHF. This rearrangement joins TRBV12-3 or TRBV12-4 to TRBJ1-5; D is undetermined. CDR3 length: 13 residues. V gave up 0 bases and J gave up 3 bases, with 3 bases separating them.

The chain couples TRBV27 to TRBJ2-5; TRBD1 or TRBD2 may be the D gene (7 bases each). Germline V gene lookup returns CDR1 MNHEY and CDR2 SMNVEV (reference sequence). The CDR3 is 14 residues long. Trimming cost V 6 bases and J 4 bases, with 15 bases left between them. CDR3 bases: TGTGCCAGCAGCAATCAGGGGGGGATAGAGACCCAGTACTTC. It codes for CASSNQGGIETQYF.

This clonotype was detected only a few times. The CDR3 coding sequence is TGTGCCAGTAGTATAAAGGGCAGACAAGGGGATAGTGCTTTCTTT. This gives the protein CASSIKGRQGDSAFF. This chain uses TRBV19 with TRBJ1-1; a weak D match, TRBD1 (5 bases). The V end was cut by 2 bases, the J end by 11 bases, with 21 bases between. The CDR3 runs to 15 residues. From germline, CDR1 is LNHDA and CDR2 SQIVND (reference sequence).

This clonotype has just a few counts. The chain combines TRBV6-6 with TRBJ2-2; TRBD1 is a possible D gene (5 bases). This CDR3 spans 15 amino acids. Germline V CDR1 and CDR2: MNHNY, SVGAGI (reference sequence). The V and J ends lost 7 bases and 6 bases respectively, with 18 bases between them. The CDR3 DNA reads TGTGCCAGCACTATACAGGTCCTGGTAGCCGGGGAGCTGTTTTTT. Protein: CASTIQVLVAGELFF.

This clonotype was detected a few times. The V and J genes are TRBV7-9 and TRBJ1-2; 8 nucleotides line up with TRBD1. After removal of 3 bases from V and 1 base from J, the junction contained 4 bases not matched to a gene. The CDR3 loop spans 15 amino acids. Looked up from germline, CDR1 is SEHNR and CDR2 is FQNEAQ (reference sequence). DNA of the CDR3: TGTGCCAGCAGCTTCGTGGACAGGGATAACTATGGCTACACCTTC. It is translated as CASSFVDRDNYGYTF.

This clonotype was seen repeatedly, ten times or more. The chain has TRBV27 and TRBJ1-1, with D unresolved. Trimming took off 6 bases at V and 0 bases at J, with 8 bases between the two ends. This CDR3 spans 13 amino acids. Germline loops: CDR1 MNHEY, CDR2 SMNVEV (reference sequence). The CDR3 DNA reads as TGTGCCAGCAGCCCCGGGATGAACACTGAAGCTTTCTTT. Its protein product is CASSPGMNTEAFF.

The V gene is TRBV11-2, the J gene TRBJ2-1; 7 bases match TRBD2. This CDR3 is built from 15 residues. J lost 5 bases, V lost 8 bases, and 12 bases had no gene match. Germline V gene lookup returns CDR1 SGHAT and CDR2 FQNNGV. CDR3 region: CASGPGGTEDNEQFF. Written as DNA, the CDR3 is TGTGCCAGCGGTCCCGGGGGGACCGAGGACAATGAGCAGTTCTTC.

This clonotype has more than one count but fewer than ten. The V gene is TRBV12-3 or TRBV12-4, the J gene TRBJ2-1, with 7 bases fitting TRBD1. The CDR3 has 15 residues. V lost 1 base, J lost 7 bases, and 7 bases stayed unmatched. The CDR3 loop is CASSLEGAFENEQFF. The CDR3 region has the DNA TGTGCCAGCAGTTTAGAGGGGGCCTTTGAGAATGAGCAGTTCTTC.